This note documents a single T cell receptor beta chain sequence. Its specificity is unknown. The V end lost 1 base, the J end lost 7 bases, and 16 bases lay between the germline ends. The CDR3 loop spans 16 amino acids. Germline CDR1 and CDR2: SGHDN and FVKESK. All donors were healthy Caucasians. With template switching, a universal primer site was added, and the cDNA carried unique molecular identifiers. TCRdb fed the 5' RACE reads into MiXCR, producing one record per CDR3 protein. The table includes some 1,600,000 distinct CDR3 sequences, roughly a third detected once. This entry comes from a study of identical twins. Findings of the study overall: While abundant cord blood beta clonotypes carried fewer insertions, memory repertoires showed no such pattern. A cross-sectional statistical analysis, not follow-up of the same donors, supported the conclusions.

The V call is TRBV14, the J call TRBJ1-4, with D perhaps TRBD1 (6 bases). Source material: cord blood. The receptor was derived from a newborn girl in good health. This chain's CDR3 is CASSQGPGHRSEKLFF. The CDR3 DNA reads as TGTGCCAGCAGCCAAGGGCCGGGACACCGGAGTGAAAAACTGTTTTTT.